This T cell receptor beta chain emerged from a study of T cells in Graves' hyperthyroidism and ophthalmopathy. Amplified regions were TCR beta CDR3 sequences from RNA transcripts. First-round RT-PCR of the TCR CDR3 relied on the HTBI primer set. TCRdb re-analysed the multiplex PCR reads in MiXCR, keeping a single row per CDR3 protein. The sample includes hundreds of thousands of distinct CDR3 sequences, approximately 15% of them seen just once. CDR3 length: 14 residues. The V and J ends lost 3 bases and 9 bases respectively, with 12 bases between them. Among ophthalmopathy patients, the Clinical Activity Score reached at least 3, the NOSPECS grade reached at least 4, and duration remained under 3 months. Ten or more counts support this clonotype.

The gene calls are TRBV12-3 or TRBV12-4 and TRBJ1-6; perhaps TRBD1 as D (6 bases). This clonotype originated in a woman in her 40s with Graves' ophthalmopathy. Sequenced sample: blood. CDR3 loop: CASSFRGAVSPLHF. The CDR3, as DNA: TGTGCCAGCAGTTTTCGGGGGGCAGTTTCACCCCTCCACTTT.